Shown below are 26 T cell receptor beta chains from a single sample sequenced in a study of tumor and adjacent non-tumor tissue in lung cancer. A modified ARM-PCR protocol with three rounds of nested PCR amplified TCRbeta. MiXCR was run by TCRdb on the multiplex PCR reads, yielding one entry per CDR3 protein. The sample carries around 82,000 distinct CDR3 sequences, 70% to 90% recorded once. The template was RNA from unsorted bulk tissue. The normal lung tissue was taken more than 3 cm from the tumor edge. The sample consisted of distant non-tumor lung tissue. These receptors were obtained from a man aged 60 to 69 with non-small cell lung cancer.

This clonotype appeared a single time. The genes are TRBV11-2 and TRBJ1-6; D is unresolved. In germline, CDR1 is SGHAT, CDR2 FQNNGV. Trimming took 2 bases from V and 17 from J, leaving 22 bases between them. The CDR3 is 15 amino acids. The CDR3 spells CASSLNRRYNSSVHF. The CDR3 DNA follows: TGTGCCAGCAGCTTAAACAGAAGATATAATTCATCCGTCCACTTT.

A note on this clonotype: One end of the junction varies from germline; a read error may be responsible. This chain connects TRBV20-1 to TRBJ2-1, with D perhaps TRBD2 (7 bases). This CDR3 has 15 residues. Germline V lookup: CDR1 DFQATT, CDR2 SNEGSKA (reference sequence). The CDR3 loop is CSARSGGASYSEQFF. CDR3 DNA: TGCAGTGCTCGTAGTGGGGGGGCGTCCTACAGTGAGCAGTTCTTC.

To note about this clonotype: One junction end does not reproduce the germline sequence, and a read error may be involved. This sequence joins TRBV6-1 and TRBJ2-2, with 9 bases fitting TRBD2. Germline assignment: CDR1 MNHNS and CDR2 SASEGT. The CDR3 contains 16 residues. Here the CDR3 reads CASSAWTSANTGELFF. CDR3 coding DNA: TGTGCCAGCAGCGCTTGGACTAGCGCTAACACCGGAGAGCTGTTTTTT.

As concerns this clonotype: A junction end diverges from the germline sequence, so it may reflect a read error. The chain uses TRBV11-2 and TRBJ2-3; TRBD1 might be the D (5 bases). Germline CDR1 reads SGHAT; CDR2 reads FQNNGV. The length of the CDR3 is 15 residues. CDR3 DNA: TGTGCCAACAGCTTTTTCCTAGGGGTGGCAGATACGCAATATTTT. Protein sequence: CANSFFLGVADTQYF. Combining the CDR3 with reference TRBV11-2 and TRBJ2-3 gives the whole variable domain EAGVAQSPRYKIIEKRQSVAFWCNPISGHATLYWYQQILGQGPKLLIQFQNNGVVDDSQLPKDRFSAERLKGVDSTLKIQPAKLEDSAVYLCANSFFLGVADTQYFGPGTRLTVL.

This clonotype has just one count. Its ends do not fully match the called genes, so a read error is possible. The gene calls are TRBV20-1 and TRBJ2-7; 10 positions match TRBD2. CDR1 and CDR2 from the germline V gene are DFQATT and SNEGSKA (reference sequence). CDR3 length: 14 residues. The CDR3 is CNAAGTSVSYEQYF. The CDR3 coding sequence is TGCAATGCTGCTGGGACTAGCGTCTCCTACGAGCAGTACTTC.

Points on this clonotype: A junction end diverges from the germline sequence, so it may reflect a read error. The rearrangement links TRBV6-6 to TRBJ2-7, with 7 nucleotides matching TRBD2. This CDR3 region has 14 residues. The germline gives CDR1 MNHNY, CDR2 SVGAGI (reference sequence). The CDR3 sequence: CASGIEGGSYEKYF. The CDR3 DNA reads TGTGCTAGCGGCATAGAGGGAGGGTCCTACGAGAAGTACTTC.

This chain joins TRBV28 and TRBJ2-7, with D possibly TRBD2 on 7 matching bases. CDR3 length equals 14 residues. CDR1 and CDR2 from the germline V gene are MDHEN and SYDVKM. The V gene lost 3 bases and the J gene lost 12 bases, with 21 bases spanning the gap. DNA of the CDR3: TGTGCCAGCAGTTTCCGGGGGGCCCCATACGAACTGTACTTC. It translates to CASSFRGAPYELYF.

The chain has TRBV11-1 and TRBJ1-4; D is undetermined. The V end lost 6 bases, the J end lost 7 bases, and 18 bases lay between the germline ends. CDR3 length equals 15 residues. Germline V gene sequence: CDR1 SGHAT, CDR2 FQDESV (reference sequence). As DNA, the CDR3 is TGTGCCAGCAGTGGTGGTTACTACCGAGGTGAAAAACTGTTTTTT. It yields the protein CASSGGYYRGEKLFF.

For this clonotype: One end of the junction fails to match germline, which may point to a read error. This sequence joins TRBV11-2 and TRBJ2-1; D not certain. This CDR3 spans 15 amino acids. The V gene's germline CDR1 is SGHAT and CDR2 FQNNGV. This CDR3 is CPSILDRSSHNEQFF. The CDR3 nucleotides read TGTCCCAGCATCTTAGATAGGAGCTCCCACAATGAGCAGTTCTTC.

In the case of this clonotype: A much larger clone lies a single base off, so this may be a read error. The V call is TRBV6-1, the J call TRBJ1-1, with unresolved D. CDR3 length: 11 residues. V shed 2 bases and J shed 13 bases, with 11 bases lying between them. Germline CDR1 is MNHNS and CDR2 is SASEGT. The CDR3 loop reads CASSESPVDFF. The CDR3, as DNA: TGTGCCAGCAGTGAATCCCCGGTTGATTTCTTT.

With respect to this clonotype: At one of its ends the junction is not consistent with the germline gene, which may arise from a read error. The chain is built from TRBV24-1 and TRBJ2-1; D ambiguous. CDR1 and CDR2 from the germline V gene are KGHDR and SFDVKD. The CDR3 has 19 amino acids. In DNA, the CDR3 is TGTGCCACCAGTGATCCCCTTGGGTCTTCGGGCTTCTCCCACAATGAGCAGTTCTTC. Its translation: CATSDPLGSSGFSHNEQFF.

Remarks on this clonotype: An end of the junction differs from the germline gene, which may be a read error. The chain carries TRBV11-3 and TRBJ2-1, with a tentative D call TRBD2 (5 bases). CDR1 is SGHNT and CDR2 is YENEEA in the germline V gene. The CDR3 sequence is 13 residues long. CDR3 amino acids: CANSFVRASEQFF. CDR3 in DNA: TGTGCCAACAGCTTCGTGAGGGCCAGTGAGCAGTTCTTC.

Points on this clonotype: This may be a read error: a much more frequent sequence differs by one nucleotide. The chain joins TRBV5-6 to TRBJ2-2; 8 nucleotides line up with TRBD2. Germline loops: CDR1 SGHDT, CDR2 YYEEEE. This CDR3 contains 17 residues. CDR3 amino acids: CVSSPLWAGGNTGELFF. CDR3 in DNA: TGTGTCAGCAGCCCCCTCTGGGCGGGAGGGAACACCGGGGAGCTGTTTTTT.

A remark on this clonotype: One junction end does not reproduce the germline sequence, and a read error may be involved. J is TRBJ2-1 and V is TRBV6-5; D is undetermined. Looked up from germline, CDR1 is MNHEY and CDR2 is SVGAGI. The CDR3 runs 13 residues. The CDR3 protein is CGSSLPIGNEQFF. CDR3 bases: TGTGGCAGCAGCTTGCCTATCGGTAATGAGCAGTTCTTT.

V is TRBV10-2 and J is TRBJ2-3, with no clear D. Trimming left V 2 bases short and J 2 bases short, with 5 bases between. The germline CDR1 and CDR2 sequences are WSHSY and SAAADI. The CDR3 length is 13 residues. The CDR3, as DNA: TGCGCCAGCAGTGAGGGAAACACAGATACGCAGTATTTT. It translates to CASSEGNTDTQYF.

The CDR3 sequence is CASSSNTDTQYF. CDR3 nucleotides: TGTGCCAGCAGCTCCAACACAGATACGCAGTATTTT. The chain employs TRBV7-6 and TRBJ2-3; no clear D. This CDR3 contains 12 residues. V lost 4 bases and J lost 2, with 4 bases in between. Germline V gene lookup returns CDR1 SGHVS and CDR2 FNYEAQ.

This clonotype was counted only a few times. The chain recombines TRBV11-2 with TRBJ1-4, with no clear D. The ends were cut back, 5 bases at V and 5 bases at J, with 9 bases in the middle. Germline CDR1 reads SGHAT; CDR2 reads FQNNGV. The CDR3 covers 13 residues. The CDR3 sequence: CASSTGLNEKLFF. The CDR3 DNA reads TGTGCCAGCAGCACCGGACTGAATGAAAAACTGTTTTTT.

In regard to this clonotype: A read error is likely, as this CDR3 ends without the conserved phenylalanine or tryptophan. The chain recombines TRBV4-2 with TRBJ2-4, with D tentatively TRBD1 or TRBD2 (6 bases each). This CDR3 has 17 residues. The germline gives CDR1 LGHNA, CDR2 YNFKEQ. The V end lost 6 bases, the J end lost 1 base, and 19 bases lay between the germline ends. The CDR3 sequence is CASSPRGGGGAKNIQYL. The CDR3 DNA sequence: TGTGCCAGCAGTCCCCGTGGGGGCGGAGGGGCCAAAAACATTCAGTACCTC.

In regard to this clonotype: No conserved phenylalanine or tryptophan ends this CDR3, so it is likely a read error. V usage is TRBV20-1 and J usage is TRBJ2-1; 8 nucleotides line up with TRBD2. Trimming took 6 bases from V and 4 from J; bases not matched to a gene: 8. The germline gives CDR1 DFQATT, CDR2 SNEGSKA (reference sequence). The CDR3 spans 14 residues. The CDR3 nucleotides read TGCAGTGCGCCTACTAGCGGAAGTTACAATGAGCAGTTCATC. Encoded protein: CSAPTSGSYNEQFI.

Of note for this clonotype: Lacking the conserved final phenylalanine or tryptophan, this CDR3 likely reflects a read error. This sequence joins TRBV20-1 and TRBJ2-7; D may correspond to TRBD1 or TRBD2 (6 bases each). The V and J ends lost 5 bases and 6 bases respectively, with 14 bases between them. Looked up from germline, CDR1 is DFQATT and CDR2 is SNEGSKA (reference sequence). The CDR3 contains 12 residues. Written as DNA, the CDR3 is TGCAGTGCTCGGGGGCCTGGGGTCGAGCAGTACCAC. It specifies CSARGPGVEQYH.

The chain joins TRBV6-5 to TRBJ2-5; D uncertain. V was clipped by 8 bases and J by 3 bases, with 13 bases between them. The CDR3 sequence is 13 residues long. Germline V gene data show CDR1 as MNHEY and CDR2 as SVGAGI. This chain's CDR3 is CASRGPSEETQYF. As DNA, the CDR3 is TGTGCCAGCCGTGGGCCCTCCGAAGAGACCCAGTACTTC.

Points on this clonotype: The CDR3 does not end in the conserved phenylalanine or tryptophan, so this is likely a read error. This chain links TRBV5-4 with TRBJ1-2; 11 bases agree with TRBD1. Trimming removed 10 bases from V and 6 bases from J; junction bases left unmatched: 14. The CDR3 is 15 amino acids. CDR1 is SGHNT, CDR2 YYREEE, per germline (reference sequence). Here the CDR3 reads CACTPGGQGANGYTS. The CDR3 nucleotides read TGTGCCTGCACCCCTGGAGGACAGGGGGCGAATGGCTACACCTCC.

The rearrangement links TRBV11-2 to TRBJ2-6; D is unclear. The germline V gene has CDR1 SGHAT and CDR2 FQNNGV. V lost 10 bases, J lost 0 bases, and 25 bases lay in between. This CDR3 has 19 amino acids. The CDR3 reads CANCLVPKERPSGANVLTF. The CDR3 DNA reads as TGTGCCAACTGCTTAGTTCCAAAGGAGAGGCCCTCTGGGGCCAACGTCCTGACTTTC. Combining the CDR3 with reference TRBV11-2 and TRBJ2-6 gives the whole variable domain EAGVAQSPRYKIIEKRQSVAFWCNPISGHATLYWYQQILGQGPKLLIQFQNNGVVDDSQLPKDRFSAERLKGVDSTLKIQPAKLEDSAVYLCANCLVPKERPSGANVLTFGAGSRLTVL.

For this clonotype: Germline is not matched at one junction end, which may reflect a read error. The chain couples TRBV20-1 to TRBJ2-7; D may be TRBD2 (6 bases). Germline V lookup: CDR1 DFQATT, CDR2 SNEGSKA (reference sequence). This CDR3 spans 15 amino acids. In DNA form, the CDR3 reads TGCAGCTGTATTCTGACAGTCGGGGGAAACCACGAGCAGAACTTC. It encodes CSCILTVGGNHEQNF.

The table lists this clonotype with a few counts. It may be a read error: a sequence one base away is much more abundant. The chain links TRBV20-1 to TRBJ1-5, with D hard to call. The CDR3 totals 14 residues. The V gene's germline CDR1 is DFQATT and CDR2 SNEGSKA (reference sequence). The DNA for the CDR3 is TGCAGTGCTATTTCCGAGAGGGAGAATCAGTCCCAGCATTTT. Its protein product is CSAISERENQSQHF.

In the case of this clonotype: A much larger clone sits a single nucleotide away, making a read error possible. The gene calls are TRBV11-2 and TRBJ2-7; D is unclear. The CDR3 sequence is 13 residues long. Germline V gives CDR1 SGHAT, CDR2 FQNNGV. CDR3 in DNA: TGTGTCAGCAGCTTAGTCGGGCAGAACGAGCAGTACTTC. Its translation: CVSSLVGQNEQYF.